This record covers a single T cell receptor beta chain. No antigen is known for it. Sequencing used immunoSEQ multiplex PCR; TCRdb keeps in-frame clones, though not all of them. The sample contains around 30,000 clones, about 92% of which appear only once. The data were taken from a study of T cells in tuberculosis. The CDR3 has 16 residues. Looked up from germline, CDR1 is MDHEN and CDR2 is SYDVKM. V lost 4 bases and J lost 1; bases outside the gene matches: 8. Points from the study as a whole: Active tuberculosis cases were adults; controls were adolescents.

The clonotype was recovered from a donor aged 10-29 years with latent tuberculosis or without tuberculosis infection. The sequencing input was PBMCs. This chain uses TRBV28 with TRBJ2-7, with 9 nucleotides matching TRBD1. The DNA for the CDR3 is TGTGCCAGCAGTTGGCAATTCGGACAGGGGTCCTACGAGCAGTACTTC. Protein sequence: CASSWQFGQGSYEQYF. The complete variable domain, with remaining parts taken from reference TRBV28 and TRBJ2-7, reads DVKVTQSSRYLVKRTGEKVFLECVQDMDHENMFWYRQDPGLGLRLIYFSYDVKMKEKGDIPEGYSVSREKKERFSLILESASTNQTSMYLCASSWQFGQGSYEQYFGPGTRLTVT.